This TCR beta chain was obtained from a study of T-cell reconstitution after alpha-beta-depleted transplantation in children. In its sample, this clonotype was seen many times. Its antigen is currently unknown. Sequence at one end of the junction differs from germline and may be a read error. Unique molecular identifiers were used in preparing the TCRbeta library. One entry per CDR3 protein, called by TCRdb with MiXCR from the PCR reads. Altogether 200,000 to 250,000 distinct CDR3 sequences are present, about 7% being singletons, with the ten largest covering just over 5.5%. The CDR3 totals 14 residues. The germline gives CDR1 SEHNR, CDR2 FQNEAQ (reference sequence). Points from the study as a whole: Two months or so post-transplant, alpha-beta T cells reportedly derived from several hundred expanded graft clones. Fresh T-cell production supplied most of the T-cell counts and diversity seen one year after transplant.

The material sequenced was PBMCs, taken before TCRalphabeta/CD19-depleted stem cell transplant. This chain connects TRBV7-9 to TRBJ2-2; D possibly corresponds to TRBD2 (5 bases). The clonotype originates from a boy between 2 and 10 years old with acute lymphoblastic leukemia, due to receive a stem cell transplant. Written as DNA, the CDR3 is TGTGCCACCAGCTTATCACAGCGGACCGGGGAGCTGTTTTTT. This codes for CATSLSQRTGELFF.